This TCR beta chain emerged from a study of identical twins. Each CDR3 protein gets one entry after TCRdb re-called the 5' RACE reads with MiXCR. The sample carries 450,000 or so distinct CDR3 sequences, 12% to 15% recorded once. About this clonotype: Its specificity is unknown.

Findings and limits, study-wide: Beta out-of-frame sequences showed weaker excess twin sharing. Monozygotic twin pairs showed more out-of-frame TCR alpha sharing than models estimated. Among out-of-frame alpha sequences shared by twins, low generation probability occurred in excess.

Healthy Caucasian donors formed the entire cohort. In addition, the sample was reused for a study of yellow fever vaccine responses in identical twins.

Source material: CD4+ T cells sorted from blood. The TCR was taken from a woman between 18 and 30 years old in good health.

CDR3 residues: CASSPGRNYNEQFF. For the CDR3, the DNA is TGTGCCAGCTCACCGGGGCGAAACTACAATGAGCAGTTCTTC. This chain links TRBV18 with TRBJ2-1; tentatively, D is TRBD1 (5 bases). The CDR3 is 14 residues long. CDR1 is KGHSH and CDR2 is LQKENI in the germline V gene. Trimming shortened V by 3 bases and J by 3 bases, and 9 bases separated the two germline ends.